These T cell receptor beta chains were read from a single sample in a study of T cells in Graves' hyperthyroidism and ophthalmopathy. TCRdb re-analysed the multiplex PCR reads in MiXCR, keeping a single row per CDR3 protein. In the table there are hundreds of thousands of distinct CDR3 sequences, 11% to 15% of which are singletons. Sequencing was performed on blood. Receptors were obtained from a woman in her forties with Graves' hyperthyroidism. Both conserved end residues are part of each CDR3. A D gene is named only where the DNA matches it firmly. Clone size appears in some rows only: once, few, many, or a class for an expanded clone.

D gene,V gene,clone size,J gene,CDR3 protein,CDR3 DNA
.,TRBV11-2,.,TRBJ1-1,CASSSGRGDTEAFF,TGTGCCAGCAGCAGTGGAAGGGGGGACACTGAAGCTTTCTTT
.,TRBV24-1,many,TRBJ1-2,CATSDSQVRGYYGYTF,TGTGCCACCAGTGATTCCCAGGTCAGGGGATACTATGGCTACACCTTC
.,TRBV2,few,TRBJ2-6,CASSGGHLSGANVLTF,TGTGCCAGCAGTGGGGGACACCTCTCTGGGGCCAACGTCCTGACTTTC
.,TRBV6-4,.,TRBJ2-7,CASSEAEGAYGQYF,TGTGCCAGCAGTGAGGCGGAGGGGGCCTACGGGCAGTACTTC
.,TRBV6-1,many,TRBJ1-4,CASSDLGGEKLFF,TGTGCCAGCAGTGACCTTGGCGGGGAAAAACTGTTTTTT
.,TRBV9,many,TRBJ2-7,CASSTLPGGNEQYF,TGTGCCAGCAGCACCTTACCCGGGGGTAACGAGCAGTACTTC
TRBD2,TRBV7-2,.,TRBJ2-1,CATGTSGGSEQFF,TGTGCCACCGGGACTAGCGGGGGATCGGAGCAGTTCTTC
.,TRBV27,few,TRBJ2-7,CASSHPDSYEQYF,TGTGCCAGCAGCCACCCTGACTCCTACGAGCAGTACTTC
.,TRBV6-1,many,TRBJ1-5,CASRVGPHGQPQHF,TGTGCCAGCCGGGTCGGACCCCATGGGCAGCCCCAGCATTTT
TRBD2,TRBV5-1,once,TRBJ2-7,CASSLGLTSSSEQYF,TGCGCCAGCAGCTTGGGTCTGACTAGCTCCTCCGAGCAGTACTTC
.,TRBV19,.,TRBJ2-3,CASSTGMLSTDTQYF,TGTGCCAGTAGTACAGGGATGTTATCCACAGATACGCAGTATTTT
TRBD2,TRBV20-1,many,TRBJ2-1,CSARDLALAGGPSENEQFF,TGCAGTGCTAGAGATCTCGCCCTAGCGGGAGGGCCGTCTGAAAATGAGCAGTTCTTC
TRBD2,TRBV11-2,many,TRBJ2-3,CASSLVAGAFGDTQYF,TGTGCCAGCAGCTTAGTAGCGGGAGCCTTTGGAGATACGCAGTATTTT
.,TRBV5-5,many,TRBJ2-6,CASSSPAQEVSGANVLTF,TGTGCCAGCAGCTCACCCGCGCAGGAGGTCTCTGGGGCCAACGTCCTGACTTTC
TRBD2,TRBV29-1,.,TRBJ2-7,CSVGYWGREGYEQYF,TGCAGCGTTGGATACTGGGGGCGGGAGGGCTACGAGCAGTACTTC
.,TRBV27,many,TRBJ1-1,CASSLNRGAENTEAFF,TGTGCCAGCAGTTTAAATAGGGGGGCAGAGAACACTGAAGCTTTCTTT
.,TRBV15,many,TRBJ1-2,CATSGRPNYGYTF,TGTGCCACCAGCGGCAGGCCTAACTATGGCTACACCTTC
.,TRBV5-1,.,TRBJ2-5,CASSLVAEQETQYF,TGCGCCAGCAGCTTGGTAGCCGAGCAAGAGACCCAGTACTTC
.,TRBV2,.,TRBJ2-2,CASRIDSYTGELFF,TGTGCCAGCAGGATAGACAGCTACACCGGGGAGCTGTTTTTT
TRBD1,TRBV6-1,.,TRBJ2-1,CASSSPGQGSSRHNEQFF,TGTGCCAGCAGTTCCCCGGGACAGGGTTCCAGCAGGCACAATGAGCAGTTCTTC
TRBD1,TRBV20-1,many,TRBJ1-4,CSARDETGPEKLFF,TGCAGTGCTAGAGATGAGACAGGGCCTGAAAAACTGTTTTTT
.,TRBV18,many,TRBJ2-3,CASSPPPLSTDTQYF,TGTGCCAGCTCACCACCGCCCCTGAGCACAGATACGCAGTATTTT
.,TRBV5-6,.,TRBJ2-2,CASSYGEDGELFF,TGTGCCAGCAGCTACGGAGAAGACGGGGAGCTGTTTTTT
.,TRBV2,many,TRBJ2-1,CVIEGAVRSGYNEQFF,TGTGTCATTGAGGGAGCCGTCAGATCAGGGTACAATGAGCAGTTCTTC